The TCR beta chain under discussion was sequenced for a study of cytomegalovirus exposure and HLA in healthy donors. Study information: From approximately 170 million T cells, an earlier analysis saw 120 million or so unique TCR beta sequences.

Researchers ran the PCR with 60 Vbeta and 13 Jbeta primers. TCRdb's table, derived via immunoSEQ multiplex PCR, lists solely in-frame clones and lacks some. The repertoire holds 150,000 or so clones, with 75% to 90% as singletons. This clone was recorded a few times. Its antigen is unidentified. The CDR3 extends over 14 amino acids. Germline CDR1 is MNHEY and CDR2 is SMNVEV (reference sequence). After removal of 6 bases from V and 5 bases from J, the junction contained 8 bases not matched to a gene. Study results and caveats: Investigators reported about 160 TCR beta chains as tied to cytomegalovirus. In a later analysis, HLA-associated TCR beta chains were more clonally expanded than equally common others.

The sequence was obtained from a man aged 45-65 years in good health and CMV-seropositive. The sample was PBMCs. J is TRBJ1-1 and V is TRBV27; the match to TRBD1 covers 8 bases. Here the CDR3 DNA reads TGTGCCAGCAGACCCGACAGGGGAAGAACTGAAGCTTTCTTT. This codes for CASRPDRGRTEAFF.